This TCR beta chain is drawn from a study of brain T cells in children with intractable seizures. General study results and limits: HCMV serostatus was not known, and viral specificity came from CDR3 similarity only. Pre- and post-surgery blood differed in depth, so pre-surgery absences may be undersampling.

Surgery cases with the highest brain T cell transcript signatures were chosen for sequencing. Assay used: immunoSEQ multiplex PCR; TCRdb lists only in-frame clones, some missing. The table shows about 80,000 clones, with around 90% occurring only once. Germline trimming cut 5 bases from V and 6 bases from J; bases unmatched to any gene: 7. The CDR3 sequence is 15 residues long. The germline gives CDR1 MDHEN, CDR2 SYDVKM. Details on this clone: Its antigen is not identified.

The receptor was isolated from a girl aged 2-10 years with Rasmussen encephalitis and intractable seizures. This chain links TRBV28 with TRBJ2-3; 11 bases line up with TRBD2. This specimen was peripheral blood, taken at surgery. The CDR3 DNA is TGTGCCAGCAGTATTCCTAGCGGGGGGTGGGATACGCAGTATTTT. Amino acids: CASSIPSGGWDTQYF.